Below, 25 T cell receptor beta chains from the same sample are listed, as sequenced in a study of tumor-infiltrating lymphocytes in primary liver carcinoma. Priming with a constant-region primer yielded TCR beta cDNA from about 500 ng total RNA. Slightly modified ARM-PCR, run as three nested multiplex PCR rounds, produced the TCR beta libraries. Primers for the first two PCR rounds were TRBV1-TRBV30 forward primers and a C-beta reverse primer (approximately 10 cycles per round). MiXCR, run by TCRdb on the multiplex PCR reads, gives a single entry per CDR3 protein. Of hundreds of thousands of distinct CDR3 sequences in the sample, 45% to 70% were seen once. Germline DNA was also extracted, with blood RNA taken from unsorted whole blood. The sequenced sample was peripheral blood. These receptors originate from a woman in her twenties or thirties with primary liver carcinoma and hepatitis B virus infection.

This clonotype has at least ten counts. The rearrangement uses TRBV29-1 and TRBJ2-3, with a weak D call TRBD2 (5 bases). Deletions cut 3 bases from V and 8 bases from J, with 9 bases between. Per the germline V gene, CDR1 is SQVTM and CDR2 is ANQGSEA. The CDR3 is made up of 11 amino acids. This CDR3 reads CSVDGRPTQYF. The DNA for the CDR3 is TGCAGCGTTGATGGGAGACCTACGCAGTATTTT.

Concerning this clonotype: This could be a read error, since a much larger clone is one nucleotide away. The V and J genes are TRBV6-2 or TRBV6-3 and TRBJ2-1; 9 nucleotides agree with TRBD2. The length of the CDR3 is 16 residues. Germline CDR1 and CDR2: MNHEY and SVGEGT. The V and J ends lost 3 bases and 5 bases, in that order; junction bases with no gene match: 8. CDR3 amino acids: CASSYVAGGTNNEQFF. In DNA, the CDR3 is TGTGCCAGCAGTTATGTGGCGGGAGGGACCAACAATGAGCAGTTCTTC.

This sequence joins TRBV4-1 and TRBJ2-7; perhaps D is TRBD1 or TRBD2 (5 bases each). The V gene's germline CDR1 is MGHRA and CDR2 YSYEKL. Trimming cost V 4 bases and J 5 bases, with 18 bases left between them. This CDR3 spans 15 amino acids. The CDR3 coding sequence is TGCGCCAGCAGCCGCGACTGGGACCCCGCGCACGAGCAGTACTTC. Encoded protein: CASSRDWDPAHEQYF.

The chain carries TRBV13 and TRBJ1-1; D ambiguous. The CDR3 runs 15 residues. Trimming left V 2 bases short and J 1 base short, with 11 bases between. Per the germline V gene, CDR1 is PRHDT and CDR2 is FYEKMQ (reference sequence). CDR3 DNA: TGTGCCAGCAGCTTACGCGGTGGCAAGAACACTGAAGCTTTCTTT. Protein: CASSLRGGKNTEAFF.

This sequence joins TRBV6-1 and TRBJ2-7; 8 nucleotides align to TRBD1. The CDR3 covers 15 residues. V shed 7 bases and J 0 bases; nucleotides not matched to a gene: 8. Germline V CDR1 and CDR2: MNHNS, SASEGT. CDR3 loop: CASISGQGSSYEQYF. The CDR3 region has the DNA TGTGCCAGCATCTCCGGACAGGGAAGCTCCTACGAGCAGTACTTC.

About this clonotype: Its ends do not fully match the called genes, so a read error is possible. The V and J genes are TRBV6-2 or TRBV6-3 and TRBJ2-7; 7 bases fit TRBD1. Germline CDR1 is MNHEY and CDR2 is SVGEGT. This CDR3 spans 14 amino acids. The CDR3 region has the DNA TGTACCAGCAGTTACTCGACAGGGAGCTACGAGCAGTACTTC. Its protein is CTSSYSTGSYEQYF.

The chain links TRBV5-1 to TRBJ2-5; 9 bases map to TRBD1. V shed 2 bases, J shed 4 bases, and the junction held 9 bases outside the gene matches. Germline CDR1 SGHRS, CDR2 YFSETQ. The CDR3 covers 16 residues. The DNA of the CDR3 is TGCGCCAGCAGCTTTGGGCACAGGGGGCGATTAGAGACCCAGTACTTC. The encoded protein is CASSFGHRGRLETQYF.

V usage is TRBV29-1 and J usage is TRBJ1-1; D remains unclear. Trimming removed 6 bases from V and 7 bases from J, with 9 bases in between. Per germline, CDR1 SQVTM and CDR2 ANQGSEA. This CDR3 region has 10 residues. The CDR3 protein is CSVIRSEAFF. The CDR3 bases are TGCAGCGTGATTCGCAGTGAAGCTTTCTTT.

The rearrangement uses TRBV12-3 or TRBV12-4 and TRBJ2-3; D uncertain. This CDR3 spans 14 amino acids. Between the trimmed V and J ends, which lost 6 bases and 15 bases, there was a span of 25 bases. Written as DNA, the CDR3 is TGTGCCAGCAGCTGGGTCTACAGCACAGATATGCAATATTTT. It encodes CASSWVYSTDMQYF.

A note on this clonotype: The germline gene is not matched at one end of the junction; a read error may be the cause. The chain couples TRBV11-2 to TRBJ2-1; 8 bases are a match to TRBD2. Germline V CDR1 and CDR2: SGHAT, FQNNGV. This CDR3 is 13 amino acids long. CDR3 protein: CTSSSQLADEYFF. CDR3 nucleotide sequence: TGTACCAGCAGCTCACAACTAGCGGACGAGTATTTCTTC.

With regard to this clonotype: This could be a read error, since a much larger clone is one nucleotide away. The V call is TRBV12-3 or TRBV12-4, the J call TRBJ2-5; D not resolved. This CDR3 has 11 residues. CDR3 in amino acids: CASSWAEIQYF. The CDR3 bases are TGTGCCAGCAGTTGGGCGGAGATCCAGTACTTC.

On this clonotype: A much larger clone is a single base away; this may be a read error. The rearrangement links TRBV6-5 to TRBJ2-4, with D perhaps assigned TRBD1 or TRBD2 (5 bases each). CDR1 MNHEY and CDR2 SVGAGI come from the germline V gene. The CDR3 is made up of 13 amino acids. The CDR3 loop is CASTGRGENTQYF. DNA of the CDR3: TGTGCCAGCACAGGACGAGGGGAAAACACTCAGTACTTC.

With respect to this clonotype: At one end the junction does not follow the germline gene, possibly because of a read error. The chain is built from TRBV6-5 and TRBJ1-3; no definite D call. There are 17 residues in the CDR3. Germline loops: CDR1 MNHEY, CDR2 SVGAGI. This chain's CDR3 is CASSYAPKGRPGNAIYF. DNA for the CDR3: TGTGCCAGCAGTTACGCCCCAAAGGGAAGACCCGGAAACGCCATATATTTT.

This clonotype was seen a handful of times. This chain links TRBV7-9 with TRBJ2-3; D is uncertain. This CDR3 is built from 14 residues. V was shortened by 8 bases and J by 3 bases, with 15 bases between the two germline ends. Germline-derived CDR1 and CDR2 are SEHNR and FQNEAQ (reference sequence). This chain's CDR3 is CASLEGSSTDTQYF. As DNA, the CDR3 is TGTGCCAGCCTTGAAGGATCTAGTACAGATACGCAGTATTTT.

As concerns this clonotype: Mismatch with germline at one junction end may stem from a read error. J is TRBJ2-5 and V is TRBV11-2; possibly TRBD1 for D (6 bases). The DNA matches TRBJ2-7 better at its end, which makes the J call doubtful. Germline V gives CDR1 SGHAT, CDR2 FQNNGV. This CDR3 is 15 amino acids long. In DNA form, the CDR3 reads TGTGACAGCAGCTTGAGCGAACAGGGTTCCTACGAGCAGTACTTC. Its protein product is CDSSLSEQGSYEQYF.

Note on this clonotype: One junction end does not reproduce the germline sequence, and a read error may be involved. The V and J genes are TRBV11-2 and TRBJ2-3; perhaps TRBD1 as D (6 bases). Per germline, CDR1 SGHAT and CDR2 FQNNGV. This CDR3 has 15 residues. The CDR3 spells CASSRSGQCTDTQYF. In DNA, the CDR3 is TGTGCCAGCAGCCGTTCCGGACAGTGCACAGATACACAGTATTTT. Looking up the rest from reference TRBV11-2 and TRBJ2-3 gives the full variable domain: EAGVAQSPRYKIIEKRQSVAFWCNPISGHATLYWYQQILGQGPKLLIQFQNNGVVDDSQLPKDRFSAERLKGVDSTLKIQPAKLEDSAVYLCASSRSGQCTDTQYFGPGTRLTVL.

This clonotype was counted many times. The chain employs TRBV6-1 and TRBJ2-5; the D is unclear. The germline V gene has CDR1 MNHNS and CDR2 SASEGT. CDR3 length: 15 residues. Trimming stripped 1 base from V and 1 base from J, with 10 bases between. The CDR3 reads CASSEGGRAQETQYF. The CDR3 DNA reads as TGTGCCAGCAGTGAAGGGGGTAGGGCCCAAGAGACCCAGTACTTC.

The chain combines TRBV7-8 with TRBJ1-2; D gene ambiguous. CDR3 length equals 14 residues. Germline V CDR1 and CDR2: SGHVS, FQNEAQ. Trimming stripped 1 base from V and 2 bases from J, with 8 bases between. CDR3: CASSLEAGNYGYTF. The CDR3 DNA sequence: TGTGCCAGCAGCTTAGAGGCAGGAAACTATGGCTACACCTTC.

Regarding this clonotype: A read error is possible here, since a much larger clone lies one base away. The chain joins TRBV4-3 to TRBJ2-2; tentative D call: TRBD2 (5 bases). The germline V gene encodes CDR1 LGHNA and CDR2 YSLEER. This CDR3 has 15 amino acids. CDR3 loop: CASGHSSGNTGELFF. The CDR3 DNA follows: TGCGCCAGCGGCCACTCCAGCGGGAACACCGGGGAGCTGTTTTTT.

This clonotype was seen a handful of times. The chain has TRBV12-3 or TRBV12-4 and TRBJ2-2; D is undetermined. The V end was cut by 6 bases, the J end by 4 bases, with 6 bases between. The CDR3 consists of 12 residues. The CDR3 region has the DNA TGTGCCAGCAGCAGGACCACCGGGGAGCTGTTTTTT. Amino acid sequence: CASSRTTGELFF.

The chain carries TRBV7-9 and TRBJ2-1; no reliable D call. Germline CDR1 and CDR2: SEHNR and FQNEAQ (reference sequence). The CDR3 is 16 amino acids. Trimming took off 2 bases at V and 0 bases at J, with 11 bases between the two ends. Here the CDR3 reads CASSLLPRSSYNEQFF. The CDR3, as DNA: TGTGCCAGCAGCTTATTGCCGAGAAGCTCCTACAATGAGCAGTTCTTC.

Details on this clonotype: A read error may be the cause here, since a much bigger clone is one base away. Since no conserved phenylalanine or tryptophan closes the CDR3, a read error is the likely cause. The chain has TRBV12-3 or TRBV12-4 and TRBJ1-2, with D possibly matching TRBD1 (5 bases). V shed 5 bases and J shed 4 bases, with 8 bases lying between them. The CDR3 consists of 12 residues. CDR3 DNA: TGTGCCAGCAGTACGACAGTCTATGGCTACACCCTC. It is translated as CASSTTVYGYTL.

The chain employs TRBV6-2 or TRBV6-3 and TRBJ2-2, with D unclear. The CDR3 contains 13 residues. V lost 10 bases to trimming and J lost 3 bases, with 12 bases between them. Germline CDR1 and CDR2: MNHEY and SVGEGT. The CDR3 region has the DNA TGTGCCACCCCTGGCTCAGACACCGGGGAGCTGTTTTTT. This encodes CATPGSDTGELFF.

For this clonotype: One junction end disagrees with the germline gene, perhaps due to a read error. This chain uses TRBV6-2 or TRBV6-3 with TRBJ2-5, with D perhaps assigned TRBD1 or TRBD2 (6 bases each). This CDR3 is built from 13 residues. Per germline, CDR1 MNHEY and CDR2 SVGEGT. CDR3 nucleotide sequence: TGTTCCAGCAGTAGGGGGACTGAAGAGACCCAGTACTTC. Its protein is CSSSRGTEETQYF.

Of note for this clonotype: An end of the junction differs from the germline gene, which may be a read error. The chain carries TRBV4-1 and TRBJ2-1, with D unclear. The CDR3 extends over 18 amino acids. CDR1 is MGHRA, CDR2 YSYEKL, per germline. The CDR3: CASRQEWVPHSSYNEQFF. The DNA for the CDR3 is TGCGCCAGCAGGCAAGAATGGGTCCCCCATAGCTCCTACAATGAGCAGTTCTTC.